The 20 T cell receptor beta chains in this list originate from one sample, sequenced in a study of human T cells and chemical hapten exposure. The time point is: patch test 1, 2 weeks after DPC sensitization. Treatment indicated: therapeutic diphenylcyclopropenone sensitization with weekly scalp DPC. A single record per CDR3 protein comes from TCRdb applying MiXCR to the RACE reads. The table includes 370,000 or so distinct CDR3 sequences, approximately 5.1% detected once. The sequencing used whole blood, collected in connection with sensitization to the hapten diphenylcyclopropenone (DPC). These receptors originate from a woman in her 50s with alopecia areata. Some clones in this sample may be carry-over from other donors' samples.

This clonotype was seen many times. The chain couples TRBV13 to TRBJ2-6; the D is unclear. This CDR3 region has 13 residues. In germline, CDR1 is PRHDT, CDR2 FYEKMQ (reference sequence). Trimming took off 8 bases at V and 2 bases at J, with 7 bases between the two ends. As DNA, the CDR3 is TGTGCCAGCCGCAGCCCTGGGGCCAACGTCCTGACTTTC. Encoded protein: CASRSPGANVLTF.

There are many counts of this clonotype. This chain joins TRBV7-8 and TRBJ1-2, with 9 bases aligning to TRBD1. Germline CDR1 SGHVS, CDR2 FQNEAQ. The CDR3 extends over 17 amino acids. V was clipped by 5 bases and J by 3 bases; unmatched bases: 13. CDR3 sequence (DNA): TGTGCCAGCAGCCCATACCAGTCTACAGGGGGCTACTATGGCTACACCTTC. It codes for CASSPYQSTGGYYGYTF.

This chain uses TRBV10-3 with TRBJ1-2; 11 bases map to TRBD1. The ends lost 6 bases at V and 8 bases at J; junction bases unmatched: 2. The V gene's germline CDR1 is ENHRY and CDR2 SYGVKD. The CDR3 is 12 amino acids. CDR3 nucleotide sequence: TGTGCCATCAGGGACAGGGGGCGAGGCTACACCTTC. Translating gives CAIRDRGRGYTF.

This clonotype appeared many times. This chain joins TRBV10-3 and TRBJ1-1; no definite D call. CDR3 length: 16 amino acids. Germline loops: CDR1 ENHRY, CDR2 SYGVKD. V lost 0 bases and J 0 bases, leaving 11 bases between the germline ends. In nucleotides, the CDR3 is TGTGCCATCAGTGAGTCATTGGGGATTATGAACACTGAAGCTTTCTTT. Protein sequence: CAISESLGIMNTEAFF.

V usage is TRBV13 and J usage is TRBJ2-7; TRBD1 matches 8 bases. The germline CDR1 and CDR2 sequences are PRHDT and FYEKMQ (reference sequence). The CDR3 is 14 amino acids. The V gene end was trimmed by 9 bases and the J gene end by 3 bases; junction bases not matched to a gene: 10. This chain's CDR3 is CASGQGRGFYEQYF. CDR3 sequence (DNA): TGTGCCAGTGGACAGGGACGGGGTTTCTACGAGCAGTACTTC. Full variable domain (missing parts from reference TRBV13 and TRBJ2-7): AAGVIQSPRHLIKEKRETATLKCYPIPRHDTVYWYQQGPGQDPQFLISFYEKMQSDKGSIPDRFSAQQFSDYHSELNMSSLELGDSALYFCASGQGRGFYEQYFGPGTRLTVT.

This clonotype was observed at least ten times. This chain uses TRBV7-9 with TRBJ2-1; D ambiguous. Germline CDR1 is SEHNR and CDR2 is FQNEAQ (reference sequence). The ends were cut back, 5 bases at V and 0 bases at J, with 11 bases in the middle. The CDR3 extends over 15 amino acids. In nucleotides, the CDR3 is TGTGCCAGCAGCCCCAGGACCGTCTCCTACAATGAGCAGTTCTTC. Translating gives CASSPRTVSYNEQFF.

This clonotype was picked up many times. The chain joins TRBV7-8 to TRBJ1-5; D ambiguous. Germline V gene data show CDR1 as SGHVS and CDR2 as FQNEAQ. V lost 3 bases to trimming and J lost 1 base, with 7 bases between them. The length of the CDR3 is 14 residues. This CDR3 is CASSLELSNQPQHF. CDR3 sequence (DNA): TGTGCCAGCAGCTTGGAGCTCAGCAATCAGCCCCAGCATTTT.

This clonotype was seen a handful of times. V gene TRBV9 combines with J gene TRBJ1-1; a possible D gene is TRBD1 (5 bases). The V and J ends lost 3 bases and 1 base respectively, with 16 bases between them. The length of the CDR3 is 16 residues. Germline V gene lookup returns CDR1 SGDLS and CDR2 YYNGEE. The CDR3: CASSGRGRSGNTEAFF. In DNA, the CDR3 is TGTGCCAGCAGCGGGAGGGGCAGGAGTGGGAACACTGAAGCTTTCTTT.

There are many counts of this clonotype. The V gene is TRBV4-2, the J gene TRBJ2-3, with TRBD2 identical over 8 bases. This CDR3 has 16 residues. V trimming: 0 bases; J trimming: 1 base; junction bases outside the gene matches: 3. Germline V lookup: CDR1 LGHNA, CDR2 YNFKEQ. CDR3 DNA sequence: TGTGCCAGCAGCCAAGATCCAGCGGGGGGCACAGATACGCAGTATTTT. It yields the protein CASSQDPAGGTDTQYF.

This clonotype was picked up many times. The CDR3: CASRTDGSYEQYF. The CDR3 DNA reads as TGTGCCAGCAGAACGGACGGATCCTACGAGCAGTACTTC. This chain connects TRBV7-9 to TRBJ2-7; no reliable D call. CDR1 is SEHNR, CDR2 FQNEAQ, per germline (reference sequence). Trimming left V 6 bases short and J 1 base short, with 10 bases between. This CDR3 has 13 amino acids.

This clonotype was observed many times. The chain combines TRBV14 with TRBJ2-3; 9 bases line up with TRBD1. The V segment lost 3 bases and the J segment 6 bases; nucleotides outside the gene matches: 10. The CDR3 consists of 16 residues. Germline CDR1 is SGHDN and CDR2 is FVKESK. The CDR3 coding sequence is TGTGCCAGCAGCCAGTGGGGACAGGGCGGTATGGATACGCAGTATTTT. Translating it yields CASSQWGQGGMDTQYF.

This clonotype appeared a few times. The rearrangement links TRBV6-2 or TRBV6-3 to TRBJ2-5; no definite D call. Germline V gene data show CDR1 as MNHEY and CDR2 as SVGEGT. This CDR3 comprises 14 residues. Trimming removed 0 bases from V and 6 bases from J, with 11 bases in between. The CDR3 spells CASSYSGVVKTQYF. CDR3 DNA: TGTGCCAGCAGTTACTCAGGCGTCGTCAAGACCCAGTACTTC.

This clonotype has only one observation. The chain has TRBV11-3 and TRBJ2-2; the match to TRBD2 covers 14 bases. From germline, CDR1 is SGHNT and CDR2 YENEEA. The CDR3 totals 16 residues. J lost 7 bases, V lost 4 bases, and 5 bases had no gene match. The CDR3 nucleotides read TGTGCCAGCAGCTCGGGACTAGCGGGAGCCGACGGGGAGCTGTTTTTT. Protein product: CASSSGLAGADGELFF. The variable domain in full, with the rest retrieved from reference TRBV11-3 and TRBJ2-2, is EAGVVQSPRYKIIEKKQPVAFWCNPISGHNTLYWYLQNLGQGPELLIRYENEEAVDDSQLPKDRFSAERLKGVDSTLKIQPAELGDSAVYLCASSSGLAGADGELFFGEGSRLTVL.

This clonotype was seen many times. The genes are TRBV27 and TRBJ2-1; 12 nucleotides line up with TRBD2. Germline CDR1 is MNHEY and CDR2 is SMNVEV (reference sequence). The V gene end was trimmed by 7 bases and the J gene end by 6 bases; junction bases not matched to a gene: 10. The CDR3 has 16 residues. CDR3 sequence reads: CASTPRGLAGFNEQFF. The CDR3 DNA reads TGTGCCAGCACCCCGCGAGGACTAGCGGGGTTCAATGAGCAGTTCTTC.

This clonotype has at least ten counts. The chain has TRBV27 and TRBJ2-7; 9 bases fit TRBD2. The trim removed 0 bases at V and 5 bases at J, leaving 2 bases unmatched. The CDR3 length is 14 residues. Per germline, CDR1 MNHEY and CDR2 SMNVEV (reference sequence). This CDR3 is CASSLSSGSNEQYF. In DNA, the CDR3 is TGTGCCAGCAGTTTATCTAGCGGGAGTAACGAGCAGTACTTC.

The chain employs TRBV18 and TRBJ2-2; the match to TRBD2 covers 10 bases. The length of the CDR3 is 16 residues. J was trimmed by 6 bases and V by 3 bases; bases with no gene match: 7. The V gene's germline CDR1 is KGHSH and CDR2 LQKENI. Here the CDR3 reads CASSPALAGVAGELFF. For the CDR3, the DNA is TGTGCCAGCTCACCGGCCCTAGCGGGAGTGGCCGGGGAGCTGTTTTTT. Looking up the rest from reference TRBV18 and TRBJ2-2 gives the full variable domain: NAGVMQNPRHLVRRRGQEARLRCSPMKGHSHVYWYRQLPEEGLKFMVYLQKENIIDESGMPKERFSAEFPKEGPSILRIQQVVRGDSAAYFCASSPALAGVAGELFFGEGSRLTVL.

This clonotype has only a few counts. J is TRBJ2-2 and V is TRBV30; D is perhaps TRBD1 or TRBD2 (5 bases each). CDR3 size: 13 residues. CDR1 is GTSNPN, CDR2 SVGIG, per germline (reference sequence). The V end was cut by 4 bases, the J end by 2 bases, with 8 bases between. For the CDR3, the DNA is TGTGCCTGGACCAGGGACAACACCGGGGAGCTGTTTTTT. Its translation is CAWTRDNTGELFF.

This clonotype was picked up a small number of times. The chain joins TRBV7-7 to TRBJ2-5; D may be TRBD1 or TRBD2 (5 bases each). The length of the CDR3 is 15 residues. Germline CDR1 reads SSHAT; CDR2 reads FNYEAQ (reference sequence). V was cut by 5 bases and J by 5 bases, with 18 bases left in between. The CDR3 sequence is CASSRLVGDGETQYF. CDR3 in DNA: TGTGCCAGCAGCCGTCTTGTGGGGGACGGGGAGACCCAGTACTTC.

This clonotype was seen repeatedly, ten times or more. V usage is TRBV24-1 and J usage is TRBJ1-5; tentatively, D is TRBD1 (5 bases). V was clipped by 4 bases and J by 1 base, with 7 bases between them. CDR3 length: 14 amino acids. Germline lookup yields CDR1 KGHDR and CDR2 SFDVKD. CDR3 region: CATSDGGSNQPQHF. The DNA of the CDR3 is TGTGCCACCAGTGACGGGGGGAGCAATCAGCCCCAGCATTTT.

This clonotype was counted at least ten times. The chain links TRBV7-9 to TRBJ2-2; the match to TRBD1 covers 8 bases. The CDR3 contains 17 residues. Germline CDR1 is SEHNR and CDR2 is FQNEAQ (reference sequence). J gave up 2 bases and V 7 bases, and 12 bases lay outside the gene matches. The CDR3 protein is CASTGGGQGPNTGELFF. The CDR3 nucleotides are TGTGCCAGCACCGGGGGAGGACAGGGACCTAACACCGGGGAGCTGTTTTTT.